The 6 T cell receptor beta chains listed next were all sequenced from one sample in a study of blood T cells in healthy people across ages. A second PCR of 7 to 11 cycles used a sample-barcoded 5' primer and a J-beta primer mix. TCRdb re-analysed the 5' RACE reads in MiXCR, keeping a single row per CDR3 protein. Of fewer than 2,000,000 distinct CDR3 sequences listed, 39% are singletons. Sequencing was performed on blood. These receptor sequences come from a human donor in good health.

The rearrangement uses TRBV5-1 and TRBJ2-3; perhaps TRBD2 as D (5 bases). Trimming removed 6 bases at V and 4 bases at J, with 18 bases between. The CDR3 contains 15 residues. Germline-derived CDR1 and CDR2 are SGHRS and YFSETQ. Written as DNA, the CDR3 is TGCGCCAGCACCGAACTAGGACCTCGGGCAGATACGCAGTATTTT. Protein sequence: CASTELGPRADTQYF. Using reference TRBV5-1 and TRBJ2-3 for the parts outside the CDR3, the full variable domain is KAGVTQTPRYLIKTRGQQVTLSCSPISGHRSVSWYQQTPGQGLQFLFEYFSETQRNKGNFPGRFSGRQFSNSRSEMNVSTLELGDSALYLCASTELGPRADTQYFGPGTRLTVL.

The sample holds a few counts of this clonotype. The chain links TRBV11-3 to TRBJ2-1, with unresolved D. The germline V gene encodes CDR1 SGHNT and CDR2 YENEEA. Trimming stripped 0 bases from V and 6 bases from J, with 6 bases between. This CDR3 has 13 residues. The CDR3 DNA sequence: TGTGCCAGCAGCTTAGAGGTGTTCAATGAGCAGTTCTTC. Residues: CASSLEVFNEQFF.

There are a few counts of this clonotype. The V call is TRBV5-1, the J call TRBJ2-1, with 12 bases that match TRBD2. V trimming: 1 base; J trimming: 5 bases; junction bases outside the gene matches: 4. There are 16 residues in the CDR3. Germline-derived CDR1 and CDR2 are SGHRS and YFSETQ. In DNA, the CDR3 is TGCGCCAGCAGCTTGACCCTAGCGGGGGGGAACAATGAGCAGTTCTTC. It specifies CASSLTLAGGNNEQFF.

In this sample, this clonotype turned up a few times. CDR3 DNA: TGTGCCAGCAAGTTGGAGTCAGGGGCCAACGTCCTGACTTTC. Its protein product is CASKLESGANVLTF. The chain joins TRBV6-5 to TRBJ2-6; D remains ambiguous. This CDR3 comprises 14 residues. Germline V CDR1 and CDR2: MNHEY, SVGAGI. V gave up 7 bases and J gave up 4 bases, with 11 bases separating them.

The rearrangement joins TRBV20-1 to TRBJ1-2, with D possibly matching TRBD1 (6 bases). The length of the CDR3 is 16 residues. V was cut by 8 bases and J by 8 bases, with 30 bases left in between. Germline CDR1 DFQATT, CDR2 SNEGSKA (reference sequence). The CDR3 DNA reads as TGCAGTTTTCCGCGGGTCGGCAGGGGAAAAGGTTTGGGCTACACCTTC. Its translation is CSFPRVGRGKGLGYTF.

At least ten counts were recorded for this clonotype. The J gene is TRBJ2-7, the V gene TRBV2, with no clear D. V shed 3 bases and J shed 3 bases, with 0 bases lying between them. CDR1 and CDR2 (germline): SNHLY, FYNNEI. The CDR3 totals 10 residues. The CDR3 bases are TGTGCCAGCAGTGACTACGAGCAGTACTTC. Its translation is CASSDYEQYF.